This TCR beta chain stems from a study of blood T cell repertoires in COVID-19. About the research overall: COVID-19 samples, acute and convalescent, were from the United States, Italy and Spain.

Produced via immunoSEQ multiplex PCR; TCRdb's table is partial and in-frame only. The profile shows 200,000 to 300,000 clones, approximately 80% of them singletons. Source material: peripheral blood. This TCR was recovered from a man aged 40-55 years who had recovered from COVID-19.

The CDR3 region is CASSFSGTGALGQYF. CDR3 coding DNA: TGTGCCAGCAGCTTTTCTGGGACAGGGGCCCTGGGCCAGTACTTC. This rearrangement joins TRBV5-8 to TRBJ2-5; 10 bases fit TRBD1. This CDR3 is 15 amino acids long. Germline lookup yields CDR1 SGHTS and CDR2 YDEGEE. The V segment lost 2 bases and the J segment 10 bases; nucleotides outside the gene matches: 11.